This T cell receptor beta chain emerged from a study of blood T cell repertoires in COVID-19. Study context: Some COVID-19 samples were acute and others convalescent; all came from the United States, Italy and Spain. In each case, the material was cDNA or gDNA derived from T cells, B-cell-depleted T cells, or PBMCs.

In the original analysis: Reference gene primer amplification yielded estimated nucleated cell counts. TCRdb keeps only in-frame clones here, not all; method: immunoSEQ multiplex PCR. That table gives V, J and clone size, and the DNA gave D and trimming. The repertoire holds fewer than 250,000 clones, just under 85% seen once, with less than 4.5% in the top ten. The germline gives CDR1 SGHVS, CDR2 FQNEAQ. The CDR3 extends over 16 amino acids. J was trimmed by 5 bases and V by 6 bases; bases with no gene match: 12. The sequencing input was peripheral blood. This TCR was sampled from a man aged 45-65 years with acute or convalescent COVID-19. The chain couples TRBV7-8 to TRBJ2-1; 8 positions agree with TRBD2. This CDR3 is CASRSTGGSPHNEQFF. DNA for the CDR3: TGTGCCAGCAGGTCAACGGGGGGGTCGCCTCACAATGAGCAGTTCTTC.